Below are 15 T cell receptor beta chains sequenced from a single sample in a study of cytomegalovirus exposure and HLA in healthy donors. This PCR relied on a set of 60 Vbeta primers and 13 Jbeta primers. The method was immunoSEQ multiplex PCR; TCRdb's version includes in-frame clones alone and lacks a portion of them. Here the sample spans 150,000 to 200,000 clones, about four fifths being singletons. Sequenced input: PBMCs. All receptors derive from a man aged 50-59 years in good health and CMV-seropositive.

The chain uses TRBV7-2 and TRBJ1-2, with D uncertain. The germline gives CDR1 SGHTA, CDR2 FQGNSA. Trimming stripped 9 bases from V and 2 bases from J, with 10 bases between. The CDR3 covers 12 residues. The CDR3 DNA is TGTGCCAGAAGAGAGACAAACTATGGCTACACCTTC. Its translation is CARRETNYGYTF.

This clone was counted once. The V gene is TRBV29-1, the J gene TRBJ1-5, with TRBD1 identical over 7 bases. CDR3 length: 14 amino acids. Germline CDR1 reads SQVTM; CDR2 reads ANQGSEA. V gave up 2 bases and J gave up 5 bases; unmatched junction bases: 6. This CDR3 reads CSVETGGTDQPQHF. DNA of the CDR3: TGCAGCGTTGAAACGGGAGGGACAGATCAGCCCCAGCATTTT.

This clone was seen only a few times. The rearrangement links TRBV4-3 to TRBJ1-4; the D is unclear. The germline CDR1 and CDR2 sequences are LGHNA and YSLEER. The CDR3 is 14 residues long. Trimming left V 2 bases short and J 3 bases short, with 7 bases between. DNA for the CDR3: TGCGCCAGCAGCCAAACAGTTTCTAATGAAAAACTGTTTTTT. Protein sequence: CASSQTVSNEKLFF.

This chain uses TRBV5-4 with TRBJ1-1; D gene uncertain. CDR1 and CDR2 (germline): SGHNT, YYREEE (reference sequence). Trimming pared 0 bases from V and 3 bases from J, leaving 3 bases between. CDR3 length: 12 amino acids. CDR3 bases: TGTGCCAGCAGCTTGGTCGACACTGAAGCTTTCTTT. Translation: CASSLVDTEAFF. The entire variable domain, with the rest obtained from reference TRBV5-4 and TRBJ1-1, is as follows: ETGVTQSPTHLIKTRGQQVTLRCSSQSGHNTVSWYQQALGQGPQFIFQYYREEENGRGNFPPRFSGLQFPNYSSELNVNALELDDSALYLCASSLVDTEAFFGQGTRLTVV.

This clone was seen a few times. This rearrangement joins TRBV9 to TRBJ2-3; the match to TRBD2 covers 9 bases. This CDR3 is built from 16 residues. The ends lost 4 bases at V and 1 base at J; junction bases unmatched: 7. Germline V gives CDR1 SGDLS, CDR2 YYNGEE. This chain's CDR3 is CASSYIAGEGTDTQYF. CDR3 DNA sequence: TGTGCCAGCAGCTACATAGCGGGGGAGGGCACAGATACGCAGTATTTT.

This chain uses TRBV7-2 with TRBJ2-1; 10 positions match TRBD2. This CDR3 spans 18 amino acids. The ends lost 1 base at V and 3 bases at J; junction bases unmatched: 9. The germline V gene encodes CDR1 SGHTA and CDR2 FQGNSA. The chain's CDR3 is CASSLVLAGGRIYNEQFF. CDR3 nucleotides: TGTGCCAGCAGCTTAGTGTTAGCGGGGGGCAGAATCTACAATGAGCAGTTCTTC.

To note about this clone: Additional DNA sequences in this sample encode the identical CDR3. The V call is TRBV2, the J call TRBJ2-7; 8 nucleotides agree with TRBD1. CDR1 is SNHLY, CDR2 FYNNEI, per germline. The CDR3 length is 12 residues. With 4 bases clipped from V and 4 bases from J, the junction kept 0 bases outside the gene matches. The CDR3 reads CASSGQGYEQYF. CDR3 sequence (DNA): TGTGCCAGCAGTGGACAGGGGTACGAGCAGTACTTC.

The gene calls are TRBV19 and TRBJ2-5; 10 bases are a match to TRBD1. The CDR3 is made up of 14 amino acids. The junction had 9 bases not matched to a gene; V was cut back by 7 bases and J by 7 bases. CDR1 LNHDA and CDR2 SQIVND come from the germline V gene (reference sequence). CDR3 in amino acids: CASKKDRGSGTQYF. For the CDR3, the DNA is TGTGCCAGTAAAAAGGACAGGGGGTCGGGGACCCAGTACTTC.

The chain uses TRBV7-2 and TRBJ2-7; TRBD2 agrees at 7 bases. CDR1 is SGHTA, CDR2 FQGNSA, per germline. The CDR3 extends over 14 amino acids. V lost 1 base to trimming and J lost 3 bases; unmatched junction nucleotides: 3. The DNA for the CDR3 is TGTGCCAGCAGCTTAGGTGGCGGGGGCTACGAGCAGTACTTC. Translated, it gives CASSLGGGGYEQYF. Together with reference TRBV7-2 and TRBJ2-7, the CDR3 gives the full variable domain: GAGVSQSPSNKVTEKGKDVELRCDPISGHTALYWYRQSLGQGLEFLIYFQGNSAPDKSGLPSDRFSAERTGGSVSTLTIQRTQQEDSAVYLCASSLGGGGYEQYFGPGTRLTVT.

V and J are TRBV10-3 and TRBJ2-2; 12 positions match TRBD2. This CDR3 spans 15 amino acids. Germline V gene data show CDR1 as ENHRY and CDR2 as SYGVKD. The junction had 3 bases not matched to a gene; V was cut back by 6 bases and J by 4 bases. DNA for the CDR3: TGTGCCATCAGCCGGACTAGCGGGGTCACCGGGGAGCTGTTTTTT. Amino acids: CAISRTSGVTGELFF.

This clone has more than one count but fewer than ten. This chain links TRBV7-2 with TRBJ1-1, with TRBD1 as a possible D gene (6 bases). The germline V gene has CDR1 SGHTA and CDR2 FQGNSA. V lost 1 base and J 7 bases, leaving 10 bases between the germline ends. The CDR3 consists of 13 residues. The CDR3: CASSLVSGDEAFF. In DNA, the CDR3 is TGTGCCAGCAGCTTAGTTTCAGGGGATGAAGCTTTCTTT.

This chain links TRBV5-1 with TRBJ1-5; 7 positions agree with TRBD1. This CDR3 comprises 18 residues. Trimming took 4 bases from V and 0 from J; bases not matched to a gene: 13. CDR1 is SGHRS, CDR2 YFSETQ, per germline. CDR3 amino acids: CASSPGPGTAYSNQPQHF. CDR3 DNA sequence: TGCGCCAGCAGCCCCGGTCCCGGGACAGCGTATAGCAATCAGCCCCAGCATTTT. Full variable domain (missing parts from reference TRBV5-1 and TRBJ1-5): KAGVTQTPRYLIKTRGQQVTLSCSPISGHRSVSWYQQTPGQGLQFLFEYFSETQRNKGNFPGRFSGRQFSNSRSEMNVSTLELGDSALYLCASSPGPGTAYSNQPQHFGDGTRLSIL.

The chain couples TRBV2 to TRBJ1-5, with D perhaps matching TRBD1 (5 bases). Germline-derived CDR1 and CDR2 are SNHLY and FYNNEI. CDR3 length equals 15 residues. The V end was cut by 6 bases, the J end by 1 base, with 13 bases between. CDR3 residues: CASSGGAYSNQPQHF. In DNA, the CDR3 is TGTGCCAGCAGCGGCGGGGCTTACAGCAATCAGCCCCAGCATTTT.

This chain links TRBV2 with TRBJ1-4; D is perhaps TRBD1 (5 bases). Trimming stripped 3 bases from V and 10 bases from J, with 12 bases between. Germline CDR1 reads SNHLY; CDR2 reads FYNNEI. CDR3 length: 13 residues. The CDR3 loop reads CASSDGGGGKLFF. The DNA for the CDR3 is TGTGCCAGCAGTGACGGTGGGGGGGGAAAACTGTTTTTT. Full variable domain (missing parts from reference TRBV2 and TRBJ1-4): EPEVTQTPSHQVTQMGQEVILRCVPISNHLYFYWYRQILGQKVEFLVSFYNNEISEKSEIFDDQFSVERPDGSNFTLKIRSTKLEDSAMYFCASSDGGGGKLFFGSGTQLSVL.

CDR3 DNA: TGTGCCAGCAGGCTCGTGCAGGGGAACACTGAAGCTTTCTTT. This codes for CASRLVQGNTEAFF. J is TRBJ1-1 and V is TRBV27; D is perhaps TRBD1 (5 bases). The V end lost 6 bases, the J end lost 1 base, and 12 bases lay between the germline ends. Germline lookup yields CDR1 MNHEY and CDR2 SMNVEV (reference sequence). The length of the CDR3 is 14 residues.